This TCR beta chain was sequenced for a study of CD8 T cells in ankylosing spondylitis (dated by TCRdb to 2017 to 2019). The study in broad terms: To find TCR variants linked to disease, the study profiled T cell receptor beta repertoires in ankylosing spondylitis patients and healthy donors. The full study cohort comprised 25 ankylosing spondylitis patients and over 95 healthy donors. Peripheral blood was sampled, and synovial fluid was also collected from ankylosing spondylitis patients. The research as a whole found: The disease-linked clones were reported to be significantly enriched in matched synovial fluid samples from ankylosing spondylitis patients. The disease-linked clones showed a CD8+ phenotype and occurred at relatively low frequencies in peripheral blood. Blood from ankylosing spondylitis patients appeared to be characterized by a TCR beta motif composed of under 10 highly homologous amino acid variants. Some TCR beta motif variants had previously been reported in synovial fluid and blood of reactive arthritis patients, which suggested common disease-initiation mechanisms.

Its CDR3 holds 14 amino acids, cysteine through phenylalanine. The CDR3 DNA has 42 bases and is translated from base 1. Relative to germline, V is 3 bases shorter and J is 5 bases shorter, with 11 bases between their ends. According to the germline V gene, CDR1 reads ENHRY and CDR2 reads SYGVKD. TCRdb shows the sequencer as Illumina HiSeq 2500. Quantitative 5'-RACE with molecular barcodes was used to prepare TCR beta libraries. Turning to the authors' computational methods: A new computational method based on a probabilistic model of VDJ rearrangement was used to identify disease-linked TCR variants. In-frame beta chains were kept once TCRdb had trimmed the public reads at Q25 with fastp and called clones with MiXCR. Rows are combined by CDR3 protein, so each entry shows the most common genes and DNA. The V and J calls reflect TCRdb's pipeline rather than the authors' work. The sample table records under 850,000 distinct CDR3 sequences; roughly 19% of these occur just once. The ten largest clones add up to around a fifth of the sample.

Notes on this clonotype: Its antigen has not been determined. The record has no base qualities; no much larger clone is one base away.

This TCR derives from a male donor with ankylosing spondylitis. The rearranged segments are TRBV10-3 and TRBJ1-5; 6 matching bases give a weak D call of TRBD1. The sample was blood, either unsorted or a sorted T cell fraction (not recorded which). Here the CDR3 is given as CAISDQGYDQPQHF. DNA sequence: TGTGCCATCAGTGATCAGGGGTATGATCAGCCCCAGCATTTT.